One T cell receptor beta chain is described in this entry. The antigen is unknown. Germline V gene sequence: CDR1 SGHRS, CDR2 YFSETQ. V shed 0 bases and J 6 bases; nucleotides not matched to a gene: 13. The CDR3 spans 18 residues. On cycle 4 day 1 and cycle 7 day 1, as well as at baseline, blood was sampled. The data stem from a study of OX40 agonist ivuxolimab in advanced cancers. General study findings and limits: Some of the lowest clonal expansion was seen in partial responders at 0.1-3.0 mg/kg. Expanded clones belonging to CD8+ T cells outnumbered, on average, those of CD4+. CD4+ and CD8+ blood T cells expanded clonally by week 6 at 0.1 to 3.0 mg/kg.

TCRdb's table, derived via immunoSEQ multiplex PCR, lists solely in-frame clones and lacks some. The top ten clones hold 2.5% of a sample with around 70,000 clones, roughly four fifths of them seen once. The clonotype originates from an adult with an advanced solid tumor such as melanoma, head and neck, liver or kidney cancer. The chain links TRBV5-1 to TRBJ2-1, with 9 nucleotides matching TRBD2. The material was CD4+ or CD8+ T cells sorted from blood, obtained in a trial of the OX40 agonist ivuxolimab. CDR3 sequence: CASSLELAGLMASNEQFF. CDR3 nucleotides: TGCGCCAGCAGCTTGGAGCTAGCGGGATTAATGGCGAGCAATGAGCAGTTCTTC.